One sample yielded the 14 T cell receptor beta chains listed below, sequenced in a study of blood T cells in healthy people across ages. Next came a second PCR, run for 7 to 11 cycles, which used a sample-barcoded 5' primer along with a J-beta primer mix. TCRdb reanalysed the 5' RACE reads using MiXCR and keeps one entry per CDR3 protein. The top ten clones hold approximately 25% of a sample with about 580,000 distinct CDR3 sequences, 40% to 50% of them seen once. The specimen sequenced was blood. These receptors were obtained from an elderly man in good health.

In this sample, this clonotype turned up a few times. The genes are TRBV20-1 and TRBJ1-4; D not certain. The CDR3 sequence is 14 residues long. The germline V and J ends were trimmed by 1 base and 2 bases, with 8 bases remaining between them. Germline lookup yields CDR1 DFQATT and CDR2 SNEGSKA (reference sequence). CDR3 sequence: CSARARETNEKLFF. Written as DNA, the CDR3 is TGCAGTGCTAGAGCTAGGGAGACTAATGAAAAACTGTTTTTT.

V usage is TRBV28 and J usage is TRBJ2-7; 9 bases align to TRBD1. V lost 6 bases, J lost 1 base, and 7 bases stayed unmatched. This CDR3 has 15 residues. The germline gives CDR1 MDHEN, CDR2 SYDVKM. DNA for the CDR3: TGTGCCAGCAGCGCACAGGGGGCGAAGTCCTACGAGCAGTACTTC. Encoded protein: CASSAQGAKSYEQYF.

The chain combines TRBV15 with TRBJ1-3; a possible D gene is TRBD1 (5 bases). The CDR3 covers 17 residues. Trimming pared 3 bases from V and 1 base from J, leaving 16 bases between. Germline V gives CDR1 LNHNV, CDR2 YYDKDF (reference sequence). CDR3 in DNA: TGTGCCACCAGCAGGGACATCGACAGAGTATCTGGAAACACCATATATTTT. Translating gives CATSRDIDRVSGNTIYF.

Concerning this clonotype itself: One base away lies a much larger clone, so this may be a sequencing read error. This chain joins TRBV29-1 and TRBJ2-7, with TRBD2 matching over 12 bases. The CDR3 spans 15 residues. After removal of 5 bases from V and 7 bases from J, the junction contained 12 bases not matched to a gene. The germline CDR1 and CDR2 sequences are SQVTM and ANQGSEA. Here the CDR3 reads CSVSPGLAGTAEQYF. CDR3 nucleotides: TGCAGCGTTTCTCCGGGACTAGCGGGTACCGCAGAGCAGTACTTC.

The chain is built from TRBV12-3 or TRBV12-4 and TRBJ1-2; TRBD1 aligns across 7 bases. CDR3 size: 12 residues. V lost 4 bases, J lost 8 bases, and 4 bases stayed unmatched. The CDR3 reads CASSSTGIGYTF. Written as DNA, the CDR3 is TGTGCCAGCAGTTCGACAGGGATCGGCTACACCTTC.

This clonotype was seen a few times. The chain couples TRBV12-3 or TRBV12-4 to TRBJ2-1; TRBD1 is a possible D gene (5 bases). The CDR3 is 12 amino acids. The V end lost 3 bases, the J end lost 15 bases, and 15 bases lay between the germline ends. This chain's CDR3 is CASSLLSGYRFF. In DNA form, the CDR3 reads TGTGCCAGCAGTTTGCTTTCAGGGTACAGGTTCTTC.

CDR3 nucleotide sequence: TGTGCCAGCAGTGAATATGACTTGGGGATTAACACTGAAGCTTTCTTT. Protein: CASSEYDLGINTEAFF. This chain uses TRBV25-1 with TRBJ1-1; no definite D call. This CDR3 spans 16 amino acids. The V end was cut by 0 bases, the J end by 2 bases, with 13 bases between. Germline values: CDR1 MGHDK, CDR2 SYGVNS.

The chain carries TRBV9 and TRBJ2-1; 13 nucleotides line up with TRBD2. After removal of 4 bases from V and 7 bases from J, the junction contained 11 bases not matched to a gene. The V gene's germline CDR1 is SGDLS and CDR2 YYNGEE. CDR3 length: 17 amino acids. The CDR3 DNA reads TGTGCCAGCAGCCCACGAACTAGCGGGAGGGCTAAAAATGAGCAGTTCTTC. The encoded protein is CASSPRTSGRAKNEQFF.

The chain employs TRBV7-2 and TRBJ2-3, with TRBD2 matching over 11 bases. The germline V gene encodes CDR1 SGHTA and CDR2 FQGNSA. The CDR3 has 18 amino acids. V trimming: 5 bases; J trimming: 6 bases; junction bases outside the gene matches: 16. CDR3: CASSKSLAGGSRGDTQYF. The CDR3 DNA is TGTGCCAGCAGCAAATCTCTAGCGGGGGGTTCCCGCGGTGATACGCAGTATTTT. Full variable domain (missing parts from reference TRBV7-2 and TRBJ2-3): GAGVSQSPSNKVTEKGKDVELRCDPISGHTALYWYRQSLGQGLEFLIYFQGNSAPDKSGLPSDRFSAERTGGSVSTLTIQRTQQEDSAVYLCASSKSLAGGSRGDTQYFGPGTRLTVL.

The CDR3 loop reads CASSRLATETQYF. For the CDR3, the DNA is TGTGCCAGCAGTAGACTAGCGACAGAGACCCAGTACTTC. The chain recombines TRBV2 with TRBJ2-7; 8 positions match TRBD2. The end of the DNA is better explained by TRBJ2-5, so the J call may be wrong. The germline V gene has CDR1 SNHLY and CDR2 FYNNEI. This CDR3 is built from 13 residues.

The rearrangement links TRBV12-3 or TRBV12-4 to TRBJ2-4, with TRBD1 identical over 8 bases. The J call is in doubt because the DNA end fits TRBJ2-5 better. This CDR3 region has 15 residues. CDR3 sequence: CASSLARTGLETQYF. CDR3 sequence (DNA): TGTGCCAGCAGTTTAGCCCGGACAGGGTTGGAGACCCAGTACTTC.

This clonotype was seen a few times. V and J are TRBV11-2 and TRBJ2-1; 10 bases line up with TRBD1. The junction had 8 bases not matched to a gene; V was cut back by 7 bases and J by 5 bases. CDR3 length equals 15 residues. CDR1 SGHAT and CDR2 FQNNGV come from the germline V gene. The CDR3 spells CASTFRDRGHNEQFF. CDR3 in DNA: TGTGCCAGCACGTTCCGGGACAGGGGTCACAATGAGCAGTTCTTC.

In this sample, this clonotype turned up a few times. V is TRBV9 and J is TRBJ2-5; D remains ambiguous. Near its end, the DNA agrees better with TRBJ2-7, so the J call may be wrong. CDR1 is SGDLS and CDR2 is YYNGEE in the germline V gene. There are 13 residues in the CDR3. As DNA, the CDR3 is TGTGCCAGCAGCCGCCCAGCCGCCGGCGAGCAGTACTTC. Its translation is CASSRPAAGEQYF.

V and J are TRBV12-3 or TRBV12-4 and TRBJ1-1, with 9 bases matching TRBD1. The CDR3 is 15 amino acids. Trimming removed 6 bases from V and 10 bases from J; junction bases left unmatched: 15. The CDR3 sequence: CASSPRTGEKPGAFF. The CDR3, as DNA: TGTGCCAGCAGCCCCCGGACAGGGGAGAAGCCGGGAGCTTTCTTT.